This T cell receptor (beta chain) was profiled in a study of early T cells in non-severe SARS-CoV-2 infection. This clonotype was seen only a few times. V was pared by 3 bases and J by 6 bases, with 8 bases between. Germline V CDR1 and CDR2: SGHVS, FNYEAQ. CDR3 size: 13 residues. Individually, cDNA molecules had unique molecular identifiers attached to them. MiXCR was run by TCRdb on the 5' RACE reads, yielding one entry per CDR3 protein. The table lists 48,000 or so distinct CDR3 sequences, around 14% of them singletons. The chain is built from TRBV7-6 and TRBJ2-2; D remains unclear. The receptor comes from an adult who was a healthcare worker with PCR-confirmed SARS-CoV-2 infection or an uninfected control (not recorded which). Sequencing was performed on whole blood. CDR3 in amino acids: CASSFRVSGELFF. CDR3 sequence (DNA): TGTGCCAGCAGCTTCAGAGTATCCGGGGAGCTGTTTTTT.